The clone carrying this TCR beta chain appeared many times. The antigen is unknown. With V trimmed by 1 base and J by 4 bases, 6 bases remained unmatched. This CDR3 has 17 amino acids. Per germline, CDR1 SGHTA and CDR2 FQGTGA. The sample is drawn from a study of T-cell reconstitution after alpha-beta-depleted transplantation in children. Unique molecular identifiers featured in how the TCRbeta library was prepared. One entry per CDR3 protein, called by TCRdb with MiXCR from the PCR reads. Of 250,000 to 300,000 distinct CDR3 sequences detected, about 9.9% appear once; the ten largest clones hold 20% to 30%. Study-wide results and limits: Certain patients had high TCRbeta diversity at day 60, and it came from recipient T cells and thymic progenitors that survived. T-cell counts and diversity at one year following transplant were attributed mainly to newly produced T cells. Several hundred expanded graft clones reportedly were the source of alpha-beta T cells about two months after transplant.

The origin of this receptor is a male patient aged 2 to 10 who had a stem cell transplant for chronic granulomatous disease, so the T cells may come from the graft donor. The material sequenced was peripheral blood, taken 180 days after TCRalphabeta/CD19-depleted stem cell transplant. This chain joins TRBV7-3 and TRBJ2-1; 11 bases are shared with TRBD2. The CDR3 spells CASSLKVGTSGYNEQFF. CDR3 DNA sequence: TGTGCCAGCAGCTTAAAGGTCGGGACTAGCGGATACAATGAGCAGTTCTTC.